Listed below are T cell receptor beta chains from one sample, sequenced in a study of T cell responses to AZD1222 COVID-19 vaccine. Profiling relied on immunoSEQ multiplex PCR, and the TCRdb table lists in-frame clones only, not all of them. This sample carries around 150,000 clones, around 88% of them seen once, and the ten largest clones take roughly 2%. This sample comprised peripheral blood, obtained on day 0 of AZD1222 vaccination. All receptors derive from an adult in good health. CDR3s include the opening cysteine and the closing phenylalanine or tryptophan. A D gene is named only where the DNA matches it firmly. The size entry is marked missing in some rows and otherwise reads once, few, many or a size class.

cdr3_aa cdr3_nt d_call j_call v_call cdr3_length clone_size
CASSLDVGQGYGYTF TGCGCCAGCAGCTTGGATGTAGGGCAGGGTTATGGCTACACCTTC - TRBJ1-2 TRBV5-1 15 -
CASSQDSYGYTF TGTGCCAGCAGCCAGGACAGTTACGGCTACACCTTC - TRBJ1-2 TRBV7-9 12 -
CASSMRGPPSEAFF TGTGCCAGTAGTATGCGCGGACCCCCTTCTGAAGCTTTCTTT - TRBJ1-1 TRBV19 14 -
CASSLAGGSEQYF TGTGCCAGCAGCTTAGCAGGGGGGTCCGAGCAGTACTTC - TRBJ2-7 TRBV11-2 13 -
CASSLLRGGGYTF TGTGCCAGTAGCCTCCTCAGGGGAGGTGGCTACACCTTC - TRBJ1-2 TRBV19 13 -
CASSLVALGGREQYF TGTGCCAGCAGCTTGGTGGCGTTGGGGGGCCGAGAGCAGTACTTC - TRBJ2-7 TRBV5-5 15 -
CASSLVRNTEAFF TGTGCCAGCAGTTTAGTGAGGAACACTGAAGCTTTCTTT - TRBJ1-1 TRBV28 13 -
CASSFRGRTTEAFF TGTGCCAGCAGTTTTCGGGGACGGACCACTGAAGCTTTCTTT - TRBJ1-1 TRBV28 14 -
CASSQGTGVGNTIYF TGCGCCAGCAGCCAGGGGACCGGGGTCGGAAACACCATATATTTT - TRBJ1-3 TRBV4-3 15 -
CAIRDREQYF TGTGCCATCAGGGATCGCGAGCAGTACTTC - TRBJ2-7 TRBV10-3 10 -
CSVSGAINQPQHF TGCAGCGTTTCTGGGGCCATTAATCAGCCCCAGCATTTT - TRBJ1-5 TRBV29-1 13 -
CASRSSGANVLTF TGTGCCAGCAGGAGCTCTGGGGCCAACGTCCTGACTTTC - TRBJ2-6 TRBV7-9 13 -
CASSPAGVAEKLFF TGTGCCAGCAGCCCGGCGGGGGTCGCAGAAAAACTGTTTTTT - TRBJ1-4 TRBV5-6 14 -
CASSPLPGLARGAETQYF TGTGCCAGCAGTCCCCTTCCGGGACTAGCTCGGGGGGCGGAGACCCAGTACTTC TRBD2 TRBJ2-5 TRBV6-6 18 -
CASSYSSTRAHYGYTF TGTGCCAGCAGTTACTCAAGCACCAGGGCGCACTATGGCTACACCTTC - TRBJ1-2 TRBV6-2/TRBV6-3 16 once
CASSLAGFGALRKLFF TGTGCCAGCAGCTTGGCAGGGTTCGGGGCTCTAAGAAAACTGTTTTTT - TRBJ1-4 TRBV5-8 16 -
CASSQSGAYEQYF TGCGCCAGCAGCCAATCTGGAGCCTACGAGCAGTACTTC - TRBJ2-7 TRBV4-3 13 -
CASSSPGGGGTGELFF TGTGCCAGCAGCAGCCCTGGGGGCGGAGGCACCGGGGAGCTGTTTTTT - TRBJ2-2 TRBV11-1 16 -
CASSVAVAGGNTGELFF TGTGCCAGCAGCGTAGCGGTAGCGGGAGGGAACACCGGGGAGCTGTTTTTT TRBD2 TRBJ2-2 TRBV9 17 -
CASSVEPSGRAQYF TGTGCCAGCAGCGTAGAGCCCAGCGGAAGGGCCCAGTACTTC - TRBJ2-5 TRBV9 14 -
CASSRQRNTGELFF TGTGCCAGCAGCCGACAGAGGAACACCGGGGAGCTGTTTTTT - TRBJ2-2 TRBV2 14 -
CASSEPRGPADTGELFF TGTGCCAGCAGTGAACCCCGCGGGCCGGCGGACACCGGGGAGCTGTTTTTT - TRBJ2-2 TRBV6-1 17 once